A selection of T cell receptor beta chains follows, all from one sample in a study of CD8+CD57+ T cells in acquired aplastic anemia. TCRdb redid the calling of the reads with MiXCR, one entry per CDR3 protein. This table holds approximately 200,000 distinct CDR3 sequences, under 70% found once. The sequencing input was sorted CD4+, CD8+, or CD8+CD57+ T cells (not recorded which) from PBMCs. The receptor set was obtained from a human donor with severe aplastic anemia or a healthy control (not recorded which). The CDR3 runs from the conserved cysteine through the conserved F or W. Fields, in order: clone size, J gene, V gene, D gene, CDR3 protein, CDR3 DNA. D genes are given only for firm matches. A clone size is listed for some rows: how often the clone was seen (once, few, many), or a class if it is expanded.

>.|TRBJ1-2|TRBV29-1|.
CSVAGTSPWDYGYTF
TGCAGCGTTGCCGGGACTTCTCCTTGGGACTATGGCTACACCTTC
>.|TRBJ2-1|TRBV7-3|TRBD2
CASSHGGGRYNEQFF
TGTGCCAGCAGCCACGGGGGGGGGCGATACAATGAGCAGTTCTTC
>few|TRBJ2-1|TRBV11-2|.
CASSLGTDNEQFF
TGTGCCAGCAGCTTAGGGACAGACAATGAGCAGTTCTTC
>many|TRBJ1-5|TRBV6-1|TRBD1
CASSSRGPDQPQHF
TGTGCCAGCAGTTCCAGGGGGCCGGATCAGCCCCAGCATTTT
>.|TRBJ2-3|TRBV24-1|.
CATSEAGNWGDTQYF
TGTGCCACCAGTGAGGCCGGGAATTGGGGAGATACGCAGTATTTT
>.|TRBJ2-2|TRBV5-4|TRBD1
CASRGTGTNTGELFF
TGTGCCAGCAGGGGGACAGGGACAAACACCGGGGAGCTGTTTTTT
>many|TRBJ2-1|TRBV2|.
CARKRRGDPNNEQFF
TGTGCCAGGAAACGGAGGGGGGACCCAAACAATGAGCAGTTCTTC
>many|TRBJ2-7|TRBV14|.
CASSQDELGRTPYEQYF
TGTGCCAGCAGCCAAGACGAGTTGGGCAGGACGCCTTACGAGCAGTACTTC
>many|TRBJ2-2|TRBV7-9|.
CASSLAPAGAYGELFF
TGTGCCAGCAGCTTAGCGCCCGCAGGGGCGTATGGGGAGCTGTTTTTT
>.|TRBJ2-1|TRBV10-3|TRBD1
CAISDGTGGDSYNEQFF
TGTGCCATCAGTGACGGGACAGGGGGGGACTCCTACAATGAGCAGTTCTTC
>few|TRBJ1-1|TRBV2|.
CASSEALAGNTEAFF
TGTGCCAGCAGTGAAGCGCTTGCAGGGAACACTGAAGCTTTCTTT
>.|TRBJ1-1|TRBV29-1|.
CSVEDQGRGAFF
TGCAGCGTTGAAGATCAGGGGCGAGGGGCTTTCTTT
>.|TRBJ1-5|TRBV7-9|TRBD1
CASSRRGQGNQPQHF
TGTGCCAGCAGCCGTCGCGGACAGGGAAATCAGCCCCAGCATTTT
>many|TRBJ2-7|TRBV2|.
CASGSTGRAGYEQYF
TGTGCCAGCGGTTCAACAGGGAGAGCGGGTTACGAGCAGTACTTC
>many|TRBJ2-7|TRBV6-2/TRBV6-3|.
CASRDNEQYF
TGTGCCAGCAGGGACAACGAGCAGTACTTC
>.|TRBJ2-7|TRBV7-6|TRBD1
CASRPGQETYEQYF
TGTGCCAGCAGGCCGGGACAGGAGACCTACGAGCAGTACTTC
>.|TRBJ1-6|TRBV7-9|.
CASSFIGRADSPLHF
TGTGCCAGCAGCTTTATAGGCAGGGCGGATTCACCCCTCCACTTT
>.|TRBJ1-1|TRBV9|.
CASSVGRGTEAFF
TGTGCCAGCAGCGTAGGTAGGGGCACTGAAGCTTTCTTT
>.|TRBJ1-4|TRBV7-2|.
CASSLEQGFNEKLFF
TGTGCCAGCAGCTTAGAGCAGGGTTTTAATGAAAAACTGTTTTTT
>.|TRBJ1-1|TRBV11-3|.
CASSSQAVESEAFF
TGTGCCAGCAGCTCGCAAGCGGTTGAGTCTGAAGCTTTCTTT
>.|TRBJ2-3|TRBV7-9|.
CASSLGPVRTAPDTQYF
TGTGCCAGCAGCTTAGGCCCGGTTCGGACAGCCCCAGATACGCAGTATTTT
>.|TRBJ2-2|TRBV29-1|.
CSVAHYRRPGENTGELFF
TGCAGCGTTGCCCACTACCGGCGGCCGGGAGAGAACACCGGGGAGCTGTTTTTT
>many|TRBJ1-1|TRBV19|.
CASSLRTELPEAFF
TGTGCCAGTAGTTTACGGACCGAGCTCCCTGAAGCTTTCTTT
>.|TRBJ1-4|TRBV7-9|.
CANHMGYWGEGVNNEKLFF
TGTGCCAACCACATGGGGTATTGGGGCGAGGGGGTAAATAATGAAAAACTGTTTTTT
>.|TRBJ2-7|TRBV15|TRBD2
CATSRVRGGPYEQYF
TGTGCCACCAGCAGAGTGCGGGGGGGTCCCTACGAGCAGTACTTC
>.|TRBJ1-6|TRBV7-9|TRBD1
CASSLSGQEISPLHF
TGTGCCAGCAGCTTATCCGGACAGGAGATTTCACCCCTCCACTTT
>many|TRBJ1-1|TRBV27|.
CASLPIGQGNTEAFF
TGTGCCAGCCTCCCGATCGGACAAGGGAACACTGAAGCTTTCTTT
>.|TRBJ2-7|TRBV4-2|TRBD1
CASSSSGQRYEQYF
TGTGCCAGCAGCTCCTCGGGACAGAGGTACGAGCAGTACTTC
>once|TRBJ2-4|TRBV7-8|.
CASGSASDIQYF
TGTGCCAGCGGCTCCGCTAGCGACATTCAGTACTTC